This TCR beta chain originates from a study of T cell responses to AZD1222 COVID-19 vaccine. Measured with immunoSEQ multiplex PCR; TCRdb has only the in-frame clones, and not every one. The sample shows some 200,000 clones, about 93% of them seen only once. Germline-derived CDR1 and CDR2 are SGHDT and YYEEEE. The CDR3 covers 15 residues. V was pared by 4 bases and J by 1 base, with 11 bases between. V is TRBV5-6 and J is TRBJ2-2; D remains ambiguous. The TCR sequence derives from an adult in good health. The specimen was peripheral blood, collected on day 0 of MenACWY control vaccination. The DNA of the CDR3 is TGTGCCAGCAGCCAGTACCAAGGGAACACCGGGGAGCTGTTTTTT. Translation gives CASSQYQGNTGELFF.